The 17 T cell receptor beta chains below all came from one sample that was sequenced in a study of shared clonotypes between healthy human individuals. Sequenced by immunoSEQ multiplex PCR; TCRdb stores in-frame clones only, minus some. Among about 2.1 million clones listed, just over 90% were seen once. Positively selected for CCR7, the CD45RO-negative cells used as naive CD8 cells excluded terminally differentiated effector memory CD45RA+ cells. The sequencing sample was made of naive CD8+ T cells from PBMCs. These receptors came from a man aged 18 to 30 in good health. Some clones in this sample may be carry-over from other donors' samples.

This rearrangement joins TRBV2 to TRBJ1-2; D possibly corresponds to TRBD1 (6 bases). The germline CDR1 and CDR2 sequences are SNHLY and FYNNEI. V was cut by 7 bases and J by 6 bases, with 15 bases left in between. The CDR3 consists of 13 residues. The CDR3 reads CASTDPGADGYTF. The CDR3 DNA reads as TGTGCCAGCACCGACCCAGGGGCCGATGGCTACACCTTC.

The chain uses TRBV9 and TRBJ2-3; D remains unclear. CDR1 is SGDLS, CDR2 YYNGEE, per germline. This CDR3 is built from 16 residues. The V gene lost 0 bases and the J gene lost 2 bases, with 13 bases spanning the gap. The CDR3 loop reads CASSVVDPSLTDTQYF. In DNA form, the CDR3 reads TGTGCCAGCAGCGTAGTGGACCCGTCTCTCACAGATACGCAGTATTTT.

V usage is TRBV27 and J usage is TRBJ2-5, with D maybe TRBD1 (6 bases). This CDR3 contains 15 residues. CDR1 is MNHEY, CDR2 SMNVEV, per germline (reference sequence). The V and J ends lost 4 bases and 5 bases respectively, with 17 bases between them. The CDR3 is CASSYLRGGGETQYF. CDR3 nucleotide sequence: TGTGCCAGCAGTTACCTAAGAGGGGGTGGGGAGACCCAGTACTTC.

The genes are TRBV6-5 and TRBJ2-7; 7 bases match TRBD1. CDR1 MNHEY and CDR2 SVGAGI come from the germline V gene. The CDR3 is 15 residues long. V lost 2 bases to trimming and J lost 0 bases; unmatched junction nucleotides: 4. The CDR3 region is CASSYAQGLSYEQYF. The CDR3 DNA sequence: TGTGCCAGCAGTTACGCACAGGGGCTCTCCTACGAGCAGTACTTC.

The chain couples TRBV29-1 to TRBJ2-5; possibly TRBD2 for D (6 bases). The DNA end is more similar to TRBJ2-7, so the J call may be wrong. Looked up from germline, CDR1 is SQVTM and CDR2 is ANQGSEA. CDR3 length equals 12 residues. CDR3 DNA sequence: TGCAGCACTGAGGCTAGCGCCCACGAGCAGTACTTC. Its translation: CSTEASAHEQYF.

The genes are TRBV9 and TRBJ2-2; 8 nucleotides line up with TRBD2. V lost 3 bases to trimming and J lost 6 bases; unmatched junction nucleotides: 7. Germline V gene lookup returns CDR1 SGDLS and CDR2 YYNGEE. This CDR3 is 15 amino acids long. The CDR3 DNA sequence: TGTGCCAGCAGCGAGAGCGGGAGAAGGGCCGGGGAGCTGTTTTTT. Protein product: CASSESGRRAGELFF.

The V call is TRBV18, the J call TRBJ2-5; no firm D call. Germline-derived CDR1 and CDR2 are KGHSH and LQKENI. This CDR3 has 14 amino acids. Trimming cost V 0 bases and J 4 bases, with 9 bases left between them. The CDR3, as DNA: TGTGCCAGCTCACCACCCCAGGACGGAGAGACCCAGTACTTC. Amino acid sequence: CASSPPQDGETQYF.

V is TRBV27 and J is TRBJ1-1, with TRBD1 matching over 8 bases. Per germline, CDR1 MNHEY and CDR2 SMNVEV (reference sequence). The CDR3 contains 16 residues. With V trimmed by 5 bases and J by 5 bases, 13 bases remained unmatched. As DNA, the CDR3 is TGTGCCAGCAGTCCCTCGACAGGGGAGTATTTTACTGAAGCTTTCTTT. Protein sequence: CASSPSTGEYFTEAFF.

CDR3 coding DNA: TGTGCCAGAAGCGGCGGTCGGACAGGGGACACTGAAGCTTTCTTT. It translates to CARSGGRTGDTEAFF. This sequence joins TRBV5-3 and TRBJ1-1, with 9 bases that match TRBD1. TRBV5-3 qualifies as an ORF whose function is uncertain. This CDR3 comprises 15 residues. After removal of 4 bases from V and 3 bases from J, the junction contained 7 bases not matched to a gene.

This clone was counted only a few times. The gene calls are TRBV6-5 and TRBJ1-1; D ambiguous. In germline, CDR1 is MNHEY, CDR2 SVGAGI. The length of the CDR3 is 13 residues. V lost 0 bases to trimming and J lost 3 bases, with 5 bases between them. Written as DNA, the CDR3 is TGTGCCAGCAGTTACTCCTCCGACACTGAAGCTTTCTTT. Protein: CASSYSSDTEAFF.

CDR3: CSVSDRDPNEKLFF. The CDR3 nucleotides read TGCAGCGTATCCGACCGGGATCCTAATGAAAAACTGTTTTTT. This chain links TRBV29-1 with TRBJ1-4, with D unclear. This CDR3 has 14 residues. Germline CDR1 and CDR2: SQVTM and ANQGSEA. V gave up 6 bases and J gave up 3 bases, with 14 bases separating them.

V usage is TRBV4-1 and J usage is TRBJ2-3; D not certain. V lost 1 base and J lost 5, with 22 bases in between. The CDR3 runs 18 residues. The germline CDR1 and CDR2 sequences are MGHRA and YSYEKL. The CDR3 DNA follows: TGCGCCAGCAGCCAAGCCCAATTTCCCGCTGGGGTGGGAGATACGCAGTATTTT. It is translated as CASSQAQFPAGVGDTQYF.

This chain links TRBV11-2 with TRBJ1-1; 10 bases fit TRBD1. Germline V gives CDR1 SGHAT, CDR2 FQNNGV. This CDR3 spans 15 amino acids. V was clipped by 5 bases and J by 4 bases; unmatched bases: 7. For the CDR3, the DNA is TGTGCCAGCAGCCCCCGGGACAGGGGATTCACTGAAGCTTTCTTT. Encoded protein: CASSPRDRGFTEAFF.

The CDR3 coding sequence is TGTGCCTGGCGACGGTGGGAGCGGGAAAGCACAGATACGCAGTATTTT. Amino acid sequence: CAWRRWERESTDTQYF. The chain recombines TRBV30 with TRBJ2-3; 7 nucleotides agree with TRBD2. V dropped 5 bases and J dropped 0; count of bases not matched to a gene: 11. The CDR3 runs 16 residues. Looked up from germline, CDR1 is GTSNPN and CDR2 is SVGIG (reference sequence).

CDR3 loop: CASSQGASTDTQYF. In DNA, the CDR3 is TGCGCCAGCAGCCAAGGAGCTAGCACAGATACGCAGTATTTT. The chain recombines TRBV4-1 with TRBJ2-3; D remains ambiguous. The CDR3 spans 14 residues. With 1 base removed from V and 0 bases from J, the gap between germline ends came to 5 bases. Germline values: CDR1 MGHRA, CDR2 YSYEKL.

The chain joins TRBV9 to TRBJ2-1, with a possible D match to TRBD2 (6 bases). The CDR3 runs 18 residues. CDR1 is SGDLS and CDR2 is YYNGEE in the germline V gene. With 4 bases removed from V and 0 bases from J, the gap between germline ends came to 20 bases. DNA of the CDR3: TGTGCCAGCAGCCCCCGGGCGGGACGACAGAGCTCCTACAATGAGCAGTTCTTC. Its protein is CASSPRAGRQSSYNEQFF.

In the case of this clone: The sample contains more than one DNA sequence encoding this CDR3. The chain is built from TRBV28 and TRBJ1-5, with D possibly being TRBD1 (6 bases). The CDR3 length is 15 residues. Between the trimmed V and J ends, which lost 2 bases and 0 bases, there was a span of 8 bases. Germline loops: CDR1 MDHEN, CDR2 SYDVKM. Written as DNA, the CDR3 is TGTGCCAGCAGTTTAGGGGGCTATAGCAATCAGCCCCAGCATTTT. Its translation is CASSLGGYSNQPQHF.